This is a list of T cell receptor beta chains from one sample in a study of blood T cells in healthy people across ages. Using its own MiXCR run on the 5' RACE reads, TCRdb lists one record per CDR3 protein. In the table there are hundreds of thousands of distinct CDR3 sequences, under 25% of which are singletons. The specimen sequenced was blood. The origin of the receptors is a man in his sixties or seventies in good health. CDR3s include the opening cysteine and the closing phenylalanine or tryptophan. A D gene is named only where the DNA matches it firmly. Size tells how often a clone was seen (once, few, many) or the class of an expanded clone, and some rows leave it out.

clone size,D gene,J gene,V gene,CDR3 protein,CDR3 DNA
few,TRBD2,TRBJ2-3,TRBV29-1,CSGLAGSDTQYF,TGCAGCGGACTAGCGGGATCAGATACGCAGTATTTT
.,TRBD1,TRBJ1-1,TRBV5-1,CASSLDVGQGAGTEAFF,TGCGCCAGCAGCTTGGACGTCGGACAGGGGGCAGGTACTGAAGCTTTCTTT
many,.,TRBJ2-7,TRBV9,CASSVSAGVTYEQYF,TGTGCCAGCAGCGTTTCGGCAGGGGTGACCTACGAGCAGTACTTC
many,TRBD1,TRBJ2-5,TRBV18,CASSPGQAETQYF,TGTGCCAGCTCACCAGGACAGGCGGAGACCCAGTACTTC
.,.,TRBJ1-4,TRBV7-9,CASSFGQSTNEKLFF,TGTGCCAGCAGCTTTGGACAGTCAACTAATGAAAAACTGTTTTTT
.,TRBD2,TRBJ2-1,TRBV20-1,CSASLAGRPYNEQFF,TGCAGTGCATCTCTAGCGGGACGCCCCTACAATGAGCAGTTCTTC
.,TRBD2,TRBJ2-5,TRBV3-1,CVSSQLAGGRETQYF,TGTGTCAGCAGCCAACTAGCGGGAGGAAGAGAGACCCAGTACTTC
.,TRBD1,TRBJ2-3,TRBV20-1,CSAREAGGGTDTQYF,TGCAGTGCTAGAGAGGCAGGGGGAGGCACAGATACGCAGTATTTT
many,.,TRBJ2-5,TRBV18,CASSQGTGNQETQYF,TGTGCCAGCTCTCAAGGAACAGGCAACCAAGAGACCCAGTACTTC
many,.,TRBJ2-3,TRBV14,CASSQDRDGRTDTQYF,TGTGCCAGCAGCCAAGATCGAGACGGACGCACAGATACGCAGTATTTT
.,.,TRBJ2-5,TRBV5-1,CASSPTSSGGETQYF,TGCGCCAGCAGCCCTACTAGTTCCGGCGGGGAGACCCAGTACTTC
.,.,TRBJ2-5,TRBV6-5,CASLGPSRSQETQYF,TGTGCCAGCCTTGGGCCTAGCCGATCGCAAGAGACCCAGTACTTC
.,.,TRBJ2-4,TRBV28,CASVRFKNIQYF,TGTGCCAGCGTGAGGTTCAAAAACATTCAGTACTTC
few,.,TRBJ2-1,TRBV28,CVSSPRTFKGEQFF,TGTGTCAGCAGTCCCCGGACCTTTAAGGGTGAGCAGTTCTTC
.,.,TRBJ1-1,TRBV14,CASSLPGVSRNTEAFF,TGTGCCAGCAGCCTTCCGGGAGTTTCTCGGAACACTGAAGCTTTCTTT
.,.,TRBJ1-2,TRBV5-1,CASSRGLTYGYTF,TGCGCCAGCAGCCGCGGACTTACCTATGGCTACACCTTC
many,.,TRBJ2-1,TRBV10-3,CAISESLTVLYNEQFF,TGTGCCATCAGTGAGTCACTAACGGTACTATACAATGAGCAGTTCTTC
.,.,TRBJ2-2,TRBV7-9,CASSLGGWENTGELFF,TGTGCCAGCAGCTTAGGTGGTTGGGAGAACACCGGGGAGCTGTTTTTT
.,.,TRBJ1-2,TRBV28,CASHGGNYGYTF,TGTGCCAGCCACGGGGGGAACTATGGCTACACCTTC
few,TRBD2,TRBJ2-2,TRBV10-3,CAINAGLAGGTGELFF,TGTGCCATCAACGCGGGACTAGCGGGAGGAACCGGGGAGCTGTTTTTT
.,.,TRBJ2-7,TRBV29-1,CSVSPAGLYEQYF,TGCAGCGTTTCACCAGCGGGCCTGTACGAGCAGTACTTC
.,.,TRBJ1-4,TRBV7-9,CAGSLAQGSEKLFF,TGTGCCGGCAGCTTAGCACAGGGATCCGAAAAACTGTTTTTT
few,.,TRBJ2-7,TRBV10-3,CAISDMGEQYF,TGTGCCATCAGTGACATGGGCGAGCAGTACTTC